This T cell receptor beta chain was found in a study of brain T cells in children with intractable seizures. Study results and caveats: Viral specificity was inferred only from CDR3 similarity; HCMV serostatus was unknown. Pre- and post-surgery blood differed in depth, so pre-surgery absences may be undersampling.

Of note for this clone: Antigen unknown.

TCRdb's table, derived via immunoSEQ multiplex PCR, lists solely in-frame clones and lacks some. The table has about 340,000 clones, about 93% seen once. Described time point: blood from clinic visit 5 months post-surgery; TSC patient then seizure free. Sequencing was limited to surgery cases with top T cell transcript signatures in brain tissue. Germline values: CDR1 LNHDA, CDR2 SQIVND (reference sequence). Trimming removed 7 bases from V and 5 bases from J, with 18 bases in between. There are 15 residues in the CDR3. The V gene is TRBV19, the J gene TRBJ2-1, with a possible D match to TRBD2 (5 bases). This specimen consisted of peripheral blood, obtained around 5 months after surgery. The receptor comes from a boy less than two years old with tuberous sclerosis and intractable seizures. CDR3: CASTPGGGFHNEQFF. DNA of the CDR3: TGTGCCAGTACTCCGGGCGGAGGTTTCCACAATGAGCAGTTCTTC.